The rows below give T cell receptor beta chains drawn from one sample of a study of tumor-infiltrating lymphocytes in oesophageal squamous cell carcinoma. TCRdb used MiXCR to reprocess the PCR reads, holding one entry per CDR3 protein. The sample holds 10,000 or so distinct CDR3 sequences; less than 75% are singletons and the top ten take approximately 26%. The sample comprised esophageal tumor tissue. These receptors came from a female donor with esophageal squamous cell carcinoma. Each CDR3 is given with its conserved first and last residue.

J | V | CDR3
TRBJ2-1 | TRBV7-2 | CASSLVSGSGNEQFF
TRBJ2-7 | TRBV7-6 | CASSLGYGAYEQYF
TRBJ1-4 | TRBV28 | CASSPDRSIKLFF
TRBJ2-3 | TRBV2 | CASRSGGSTDTQYF
TRBJ1-1 | TRBV10-3 | CAIRSPGRVEAFF
TRBJ2-7 | TRBV7-2 | CASSLEAGTYEQYF
- | TRBV5-3 | CASSLVLERRNEQFF
TRBJ2-1 | TRBV7-3 | CASSSSASSYNEQFF
- | TRBV7-3 | CASSLWAGFTGELFF
- | TRBV28 | CASSISGRELFF
TRBJ2-3 | TRBV6-6 | CASSFRDRRAGTQYF
TRBJ1-5 | TRBV7-2 | CASSYQGGGYSNQPQHF
TRBJ2-3 | TRBV25-1 | CASSEYGREADTQYF
TRBJ2-5 | TRBV6-6 | CASTVRSSETQYF
TRBJ1-2 | TRBV6-6 | CASSYSHRGLVSGYTF
- | TRBV28 | CASSPGRIAQPQHF
TRBJ2-5 | TRBV7-4 | CANRAANEQYF
TRBJ2-4 | TRBV7-8 | CASSLTASPLHF
TRBJ2-7 | TRBV7-3 | CASSPRTSYEQYF
- | TRBV7-2 | CASSPQGQGHNEQFF
TRBJ1-1 | TRBV7-4 | CASSLKGRDTEAFF
- | TRBV6-6 | CASSYAGRSFYGYTF
- | TRBV7-6 | CASSFLAAELGGNEQFF
- | TRBV24-1 | CATRKGARDEQFF
- | TRBV28 | CASSSYPGQGSYNEQFF
TRBJ2-2 | TRBV12-3/TRBV12-4 | CASSGQVLSTGELFF
TRBJ2-7 | TRBV7-9 | CASSSWTVSSYNEQYF
TRBJ2-4 | TRBV7-9 | CASSLPPGGRAKNIQYF
TRBJ2-1 | TRBV20-1 | CSARGSSNEQFF
TRBJ2-1 | TRBV2 | CASSELYNEQFF
TRBJ2-1 | TRBV11-2 | CASSFLAGGIINEQFF
- | TRBV7-9 | CASSLGVWGSDYNEQFF
TRBJ2-2 | TRBV12-3/TRBV12-4 | CASIPGLAGTNTGELFF
- | TRBV6-6 | CASSNSYEQYF
TRBJ1-1 | TRBV24-1 | CATRPTNTEAFF